This entry lists 32 T cell receptor beta chains sequenced from one sample in a study of control samples from healthy donors and cancer patients. The assay was immunoSEQ multiplex PCR, and TCRdb's table has in-frame clones only and misses some. The profile covers more than 10,000 clones, with approximately 95% appearing a single time and 25% to 30% taken by the ten largest. The sample taken for sequencing was PBMCs. Source of these receptors: a man in his 70s with head and neck cancer.

This sequence joins TRBV28 and TRBJ2-7, with unresolved D. Looked up from germline, CDR1 is MDHEN and CDR2 is SYDVKM. V lost 7 bases to trimming and J lost 0 bases, with 13 bases between them. The CDR3 loop spans 14 amino acids. The DNA of the CDR3 is TGTGCCAGCACTGTAGGGCCGAACTCCTACGAGCAGTACTTC. Protein sequence: CASTVGPNSYEQYF. Filled out from reference TRBV28 and TRBJ2-7, the complete variable domain reads DVKVTQSSRYLVKRTGEKVFLECVQDMDHENMFWYRQDPGLGLRLIYFSYDVKMKEKGDIPEGYSVSREKKERFSLILESASTNQTSMYLCASTVGPNSYEQYFGPGTRLTVT.

This clone showed up just a few times. The rearrangement links TRBV7-8 to TRBJ2-7; TRBD1 matches 7 bases. V dropped 1 base and J dropped 6; count of bases not matched to a gene: 0. Germline V gene data show CDR1 as SGHVS and CDR2 as FQNEAQ. The CDR3 sequence is 12 residues long. In DNA, the CDR3 is TGTGCCAGCAGCTTAGACAGGGGCGAGCAGTACTTC. This gives the protein CASSLDRGEQYF.

V usage is TRBV19 and J usage is TRBJ2-6; 9 bases agree with TRBD1. Trimming at V came to 5 bases and at J to 2 bases, leaving 7 bases not matched to a gene. The CDR3 is 17 amino acids. The germline gives CDR1 LNHDA, CDR2 SQIVND (reference sequence). CDR3 in amino acids: CASSGFGQGTGANVLTF. CDR3 sequence (DNA): TGTGCCAGTAGTGGGTTTGGACAGGGGACTGGGGCCAACGTCCTGACTTTC.

Comments on this clone: Germline and junction disagree at one end, which may indicate a read error. This chain uses TRBV28 with TRBJ2-7; a weak D match, TRBD2 (5 bases). The CDR3 is 11 residues long. Per the germline V gene, CDR1 is MDHEN and CDR2 is SYDVKM. The CDR3 spells CASSSDSNLGF. The CDR3 DNA reads TGTGCCAGCAGTTCGGACTCTAATTTGGGTTTC.

The count of this clone is one. The V call is TRBV2, the J call TRBJ1-2; 7 bases align to TRBD1. This CDR3 has 12 residues. J was trimmed by 0 bases and V by 8 bases; bases with no gene match: 0. CDR1 SNHLY and CDR2 FYNNEI come from the germline V gene. The chain's CDR3 is CASGTANYGYTF. DNA of the CDR3: TGTGCCAGCGGGACAGCTAACTATGGCTACACCTTC. The whole variable domain, filled in from reference TRBV2 and TRBJ1-2, reads EPEVTQTPSHQVTQMGQEVILRCVPISNHLYFYWYRQILGQKVEFLVSFYNNEISEKSEIFDDQFSVERPDGSNFTLKIRSTKLEDSAMYFCASGTANYGYTFGSGTRLTVV.

This chain uses TRBV29-1 with TRBJ2-3, with D possibly TRBD2 on 7 matching bases. Trimming removed 4 bases at V and 4 bases at J, with 21 bases between. This CDR3 comprises 16 residues. Germline V CDR1 and CDR2: SQVTM, ANQGSEA. The CDR3: CSVGGPTRGGADTQYF. The CDR3 coding sequence is TGCAGCGTTGGGGGACCCACAAGGGGGGGCGCAGATACGCAGTATTTT.

This chain joins TRBV6-5 and TRBJ1-6; D is unresolved. Germline assignment: CDR1 MNHEY and CDR2 SVGAGI. The CDR3 contains 15 residues. V dropped 0 bases and J dropped 8 bases, with 11 bases sitting between them. The CDR3 sequence: CASSYSGVGDSPLHF. The CDR3 coding sequence is TGTGCCAGCAGTTACTCTGGGGTAGGAGATTCACCCCTCCACTTT.

The chain joins TRBV19 to TRBJ2-1, with 10 bases that match TRBD2. CDR1 is LNHDA, CDR2 SQIVND, per germline (reference sequence). J gave up 9 bases and V 3 bases, and 11 bases lay outside the gene matches. The CDR3 is 16 amino acids. CDR3 DNA: TGTGCCAGTAGTATGGGTAGCCTAGCGGGAGTTGGTGAGCAGTTCTTC. It is translated as CASSMGSLAGVGEQFF.

This sequence joins TRBV19 and TRBJ1-1; D unresolved. Per germline, CDR1 LNHDA and CDR2 SQIVND (reference sequence). Deletions cut 2 bases from V and 4 bases from J, with 17 bases between. This CDR3 is 16 amino acids long. The CDR3 reads CASSIREPTALTEAFF. The CDR3 nucleotides read TGTGCCAGTAGTATACGCGAGCCGACCGCTCTCACTGAAGCTTTCTTT.

The rearrangement joins TRBV3-1 (or the pseudogene TRBV3-2) to TRBJ2-5, with 10 bases lining up with TRBD2. CDR1 and CDR2 (germline): LGHDT, YNNKEL (reference sequence). With V trimmed by 3 bases and J by 5 bases, 9 bases remained unmatched. The CDR3 covers 16 residues. CDR3 amino acids: CASSHISGRFGETQYF. DNA of the CDR3: TGTGCCAGCAGCCACATTAGCGGGAGGTTCGGTGAGACCCAGTACTTC.

The chain carries TRBV25-1 and TRBJ1-1; D uncertain. Trimming took off 3 bases at V and 3 bases at J, with 8 bases between the two ends. This CDR3 spans 13 amino acids. CDR1 and CDR2 (germline): MGHDK, SYGVNS. Here the CDR3 reads CASSDPRDTEAFF. In DNA form, the CDR3 reads TGTGCCAGCAGTGACCCCAGAGACACTGAAGCTTTCTTT.

This clone was seen a few times. The chain carries TRBV19 and TRBJ2-3; TRBD2 agrees at 8 bases. Germline V gene data show CDR1 as LNHDA and CDR2 as SQIVND (reference sequence). V lost 1 base and J lost 5; bases outside the gene matches: 2. The CDR3 spans 14 residues. CDR3 nucleotides: TGTGCCAGTAGTATAGCGGGAGGGTTAGATACGCAGTATTTT. Translating gives CASSIAGGLDTQYF.

This chain links TRBV5-4 with TRBJ2-5; 11 bases agree with TRBD1. The CDR3 spans 15 residues. Unmatched junction bases numbered 5, after V lost 6 bases and J lost 1 base. CDR1 and CDR2 from the germline V gene are SGHNT and YYREEE (reference sequence). The chain's CDR3 is CASTPGTGGQETQYF. DNA for the CDR3: TGTGCCAGCACGCCCGGGACAGGGGGCCAAGAGACCCAGTACTTC.

This chain joins TRBV2 and TRBJ2-5; TRBD2 matches at 9 bases. Germline V lookup: CDR1 SNHLY, CDR2 FYNNEI. Trimming took 8 bases from V and 2 from J; bases not matched to a gene: 9. This CDR3 region has 15 residues. CDR3: CASPILAGPQETQYF. The CDR3 DNA reads as TGTGCCAGCCCGATCCTAGCGGGACCACAAGAGACCCAGTACTTC. The whole variable domain, remainder taken from reference TRBV2 and TRBJ2-5, is EPEVTQTPSHQVTQMGQEVILRCVPISNHLYFYWYRQILGQKVEFLVSFYNNEISEKSEIFDDQFSVERPDGSNFTLKIRSTKLEDSAMYFCASPILAGPQETQYFGPGTRLLVL.

V gene TRBV5-8 combines with J gene TRBJ2-7; 8 bases align to TRBD2. The trim removed 4 bases at V and 4 bases at J, leaving 16 bases unmatched. CDR3 size: 17 residues. Germline CDR1 and CDR2: SGHTS and YDEGEE. The CDR3 nucleotides are TGTGCCAGCAGCCCCGACCTCGGGGCTCGCGGGAGGTACGAGCAGTACTTC. It is translated as CASSPDLGARGRYEQYF.

This clone has more than one count but fewer than ten. This chain connects TRBV2 to TRBJ1-5; D is ambiguous. Deletions cut 4 bases from V and 1 base from J, with 8 bases between. This CDR3 is 14 amino acids long. Germline-derived CDR1 and CDR2 are SNHLY and FYNNEI. CDR3 nucleotide sequence: TGTGCCAGCAGTGCATCAGAAAGCAATCAGCCCCAGCATTTT. Amino acids: CASSASESNQPQHF.

This chain connects TRBV18 to TRBJ2-3; 12 nucleotides line up with TRBD2. The CDR3 runs to 17 residues. Looked up from germline, CDR1 is KGHSH and CDR2 is LQKENI. J lost 5 bases, V lost 3 bases, and 9 bases had no gene match. The chain's CDR3 is CASSPLTSGSGLDTQYF. The CDR3, as DNA: TGTGCCAGCTCACCGTTGACTAGCGGGAGTGGCTTAGATACGCAGTATTTT. Drawing the rest from reference TRBV18 and TRBJ2-3, the complete variable domain is NAGVMQNPRHLVRRRGQEARLRCSPMKGHSHVYWYRQLPEEGLKFMVYLQKENIIDESGMPKERFSAEFPKEGPSILRIQQVVRGDSAAYFCASSPLTSGSGLDTQYFGPGTRLTVL.

The V and J genes are TRBV9 and TRBJ1-2; perhaps TRBD1 as D (6 bases). V was pared by 1 base and J by 4 bases, with 11 bases between. Germline assignment: CDR1 SGDLS and CDR2 YYNGEE. The length of the CDR3 is 14 residues. DNA of the CDR3: TGTGCCAGCAGCGTACTCCCGGACAGCTATGGCTACACCTTC. Translating it yields CASSVLPDSYGYTF.

This clone was seen more than once but under ten times. J is TRBJ1-5 and V is TRBV28, with D possibly matching TRBD1 (5 bases). The V gene lost 7 bases and the J gene lost 5 bases, with 18 bases spanning the gap. CDR1 MDHEN and CDR2 SYDVKM come from the germline V gene. The CDR3 consists of 15 residues. The CDR3 DNA reads TGTGCCAGCACACTCCAGGGAGGTGGGGATCAGCCCCAGCATTTT. This codes for CASTLQGGGDQPQHF.

The J gene is TRBJ1-1, the V gene TRBV14, with D unclear. Per germline, CDR1 SGHDN and CDR2 FVKESK. This CDR3 spans 14 amino acids. V lost 0 bases and J 5 bases, leaving 10 bases between the germline ends. CDR3 sequence reads: CASSQDYIGTEAFF. The CDR3 DNA reads TGTGCCAGCAGCCAAGATTACATCGGGACTGAAGCTTTCTTT. The whole variable domain, remainder taken from reference TRBV14 and TRBJ1-1, is EAGVTQFPSHSVIEKGQTVTLRCDPISGHDNLYWYRRVMGKEIKFLLHFVKESKQDESGMPNNRFLAERTGGTYSTLKVQPAELEDSGVYFCASSQDYIGTEAFFGQGTRLTVV.

The V gene is TRBV27, the J gene TRBJ2-3; 10 bases are a match to TRBD1. Germline V lookup: CDR1 MNHEY, CDR2 SMNVEV (reference sequence). CDR3 length: 15 amino acids. The ends lost 3 bases at V and 4 bases at J; junction bases unmatched: 4. CDR3 sequence reads: CASSFRTGGSDTQYF. The CDR3 nucleotides read TGTGCCAGCAGTTTTCGGACAGGGGGATCAGATACGCAGTATTTT.

The CDR3: CASSPRTGVNEQYF. CDR3 nucleotides: TGTGCCAGCTCACCACGGACAGGGGTTAACGAGCAGTACTTC. The chain combines TRBV18 with TRBJ2-7; 9 bases are a match to TRBD1. Looked up from germline, CDR1 is KGHSH and CDR2 is LQKENI. With 1 base clipped from V and 5 bases from J, the junction kept 3 bases outside the gene matches. CDR3 length equals 14 residues.

The rearrangement links TRBV3-1 (or the pseudogene TRBV3-2) to TRBJ2-7, with D hard to call. V lost 1 base and J lost 4, with 5 bases in between. Germline CDR1 and CDR2: LGHDT and YNNKEL (reference sequence). CDR3 length: 12 amino acids. The CDR3 region has the DNA TGTGCCAGCAGCCAAGTGTCTTACGAGCAGTACTTC. It yields the protein CASSQVSYEQYF.

V and J are TRBV5-6 and TRBJ2-1; possibly TRBD2 for D (6 bases). CDR1 is SGHDT and CDR2 is YYEEEE in the germline V gene. The CDR3 totals 16 residues. Trimming left V 4 bases short and J 0 bases short, with 14 bases between. The chain's CDR3 is CASSQVGGNSYNEQFF. In DNA, the CDR3 is TGTGCCAGCAGCCAGGTCGGGGGAAACTCCTACAATGAGCAGTTCTTC.

CDR3 region: CASSVTPGPPSLGQYF. The CDR3 DNA sequence: TGTGCCAGTAGTGTAACTCCGGGACCACCGTCGTTGGGGCAGTACTTC. This chain uses TRBV19 with TRBJ2-7; D tentatively fits TRBD1 or TRBD2 (5 bases each). Per the germline V gene, CDR1 is LNHDA and CDR2 is SQIVND (reference sequence). The CDR3 runs 16 residues. V was trimmed by 5 bases and J by 9 bases, leaving 26 bases between them. Based on the CDR3 plus reference TRBV19 and TRBJ2-7, the full variable domain is DGGITQSPKYLFRKEGQNVTLSCEQNLNHDAMYWYRQDPGQGLRLIYYSQIVNDFQKGDIAEGYSVSREKKESFPLTVTSAQKNPTAFYLCASSVTPGPPSLGQYFGPGTRLTVT.

CDR3 in amino acids: CASSTSGGARETQYF. The CDR3 region has the DNA TGTGCCAGTAGTACTAGCGGGGGGGCCCGAGAGACCCAGTACTTC. The rearrangement links TRBV19 to TRBJ2-5; 12 bases align to TRBD2. Germline-derived CDR1 and CDR2 are LNHDA and SQIVND (reference sequence). The CDR3 extends over 15 amino acids. V lost 4 bases to trimming and J lost 4 bases; unmatched junction nucleotides: 4. The entire variable domain, with the rest obtained from reference TRBV19 and TRBJ2-5, is as follows: DGGITQSPKYLFRKEGQNVTLSCEQNLNHDAMYWYRQDPGQGLRLIYYSQIVNDFQKGDIAEGYSVSREKKESFPLTVTSAQKNPTAFYLCASSTSGGARETQYFGPGTRLLVL.

The CDR3 nucleotides are TGTGCCAGCTCACCACCGCCGGGTTACAATGAGCAGTTCTTC. The encoded protein is CASSPPPGYNEQFF. The genes are TRBV18 and TRBJ2-1; D gene unclear. The germline V gene encodes CDR1 KGHSH and CDR2 LQKENI. Trimming removed 0 bases at V and 4 bases at J, with 7 bases between. CDR3 length: 14 amino acids.

The chain links TRBV7-7 to TRBJ2-1; 11 bases match TRBD2. The CDR3 sequence is 15 residues long. The germline CDR1 and CDR2 sequences are SSHAT and FNYEAQ (reference sequence). Trimming took 5 bases from V and 2 from J; bases not matched to a gene: 2. CDR3 nucleotide sequence: TGTGCCAGCAGCCATAGCGGGGGGGCCTACAATGAGCAGTTCTTC. This gives the protein CASSHSGGAYNEQFF.

The chain has TRBV5-1 and TRBJ2-2, with D maybe TRBD1 (6 bases). The CDR3 has 15 amino acids. CDR1 and CDR2 from the germline V gene are SGHRS and YFSETQ. The V end lost 4 bases, the J end lost 6 bases, and 16 bases lay between the germline ends. CDR3 DNA: TGCGCCAGCAGCCCCAGACAGGTGAGGTCCGGGGAGCTGTTTTTT. Translated, it gives CASSPRQVRSGELFF.

The genes are TRBV4-1 and TRBJ2-4; 10 nucleotides align to TRBD1. After removal of 1 base from V and 8 bases from J, the junction contained 11 bases not matched to a gene. Germline CDR1 is MGHRA and CDR2 is YSYEKL. CDR3 length: 17 residues. CDR3 nucleotides: TGCGCCAGCAGCCAAGTCATCGGGACCGGGACAGGGGACATTCAGTACTTC. It yields the protein CASSQVIGTGTGDIQYF.

The genes are TRBV19 and TRBJ1-5; D unresolved. The CDR3 has 14 residues. V shed 6 bases and J shed 1 base, with 10 bases lying between them. CDR1 and CDR2 from the germline V gene are LNHDA and SQIVND (reference sequence). CDR3: CASREGGSNQPQHF. CDR3 bases: TGTGCCAGTAGGGAGGGCGGCAGCAATCAGCCCCAGCATTTT.

This chain joins TRBV7-9 and TRBJ1-4, with unresolved D. The CDR3 extends over 16 amino acids. Between the trimmed V and J ends, which lost 5 bases and 4 bases, there was a span of 17 bases. Germline CDR1 and CDR2: SEHNR and FQNEAQ (reference sequence). CDR3 bases: TGTGCCAGCAGCCCGAGGCAGGCTTCCATTAATGAAAAACTGTTTTTT. Amino acid sequence: CASSPRQASINEKLFF.